This T cell receptor beta chain was sequenced during a study of CD8 T cells in Susac syndrome. Whole-study results and caveats: The study recognized that the number of individuals in its TCR sequencing and HLA analysis was relatively small.

RNA amounts of about 0.5 to 1 ug underwent reverse transcription with random hexamers. TCRdb reprocessed the immunoSEQ multiplex PCR reads via MiXCR and lists one record per CDR3 protein. The sample holds about 180,000 distinct CDR3 sequences, approximately 94% seen once. For this clonotype: Its specificity is unknown.

Sequencing targeted TCR beta in blood CD8+ and CD4+ T cells. The sample taken for sequencing was CD4+ T cells from PBMCs. The receptor's source is a human donor with Susac syndrome.

The CDR3 here is CAISGLGGSTDTQYF. CDR3 nucleotide sequence: TGTGCCATCAGTGGGCTTGGCGGTAGCACAGATACGCAGTATTTT. The chain employs TRBV10-3 and TRBJ2-3; D gene ambiguous. The CDR3 extends over 15 amino acids. V lost 4 bases, J lost 0 bases, and 11 bases lay in between. Germline assignment: CDR1 ENHRY and CDR2 SYGVKD.